The TCR beta chain under discussion was sequenced for a study of cytomegalovirus exposure and HLA in healthy donors. The study, taken as a whole, reports: Highly shared variants forming one cluster were likely a sequencing artifact. Most TCR sequences were seen very rarely across donors, but some public TCRs occurred in many. Confirmation in vitro established that three CMV-associated chains were specific for CMV antigens. Cytomegalovirus status was reportedly diagnosed by the classifier with high specificity and sensitivity.

A remark on this clone: Its antigen is unknown.

This PCR relied on a set of 60 Vbeta primers and 13 Jbeta primers. Sequencing was performed with immunoSEQ multiplex PCR; in TCRdb, only in-frame clones are kept and a portion is missing. The sample lists 70,000 to 95,000 clones, around four fifths seen once, with around a tenth in the top ten. Germline V gene lookup returns CDR1 MNHEY and CDR2 SMNVEV (reference sequence). Trimming cost V 0 bases and J 5 bases; bases outside gene matches: 6. The CDR3 is 16 amino acids. The material sequenced was PBMCs. This receptor was taken from a man between 25 and 39 years old in good health and CMV-seropositive. The V gene is TRBV27, the J gene TRBJ2-2; TRBD1 matches at 7 bases. CDR3 nucleotides: TGTGCCAGCAGTTTATCCATGACAGGGAATACCGGGGAGCTGTTTTTT. Its translation is CASSLSMTGNTGELFF.